Following are 18 T cell receptor beta chains from one sample sequenced in a study of blood T cell repertoires in COVID-19. The method was immunoSEQ multiplex PCR; TCRdb's version includes in-frame clones alone and lacks a portion of them. The sample includes some 100,000 clones, 70% to 90% of them seen just once. The sequencing sample was made of peripheral blood. These receptor sequences come from an older woman with active or convalescent COVID-19.

The V gene is TRBV6-2 or TRBV6-3, the J gene TRBJ2-2; 9 bases are shared with TRBD1. The CDR3 has 18 residues. V dropped 2 bases and J dropped 4; count of bases not matched to a gene: 11. The germline V gene has CDR1 MNHEY and CDR2 SVGEGT. The CDR3 protein is CASSYNLNRGLRTGELFF. The CDR3 nucleotides are TGTGCCAGCAGTTACAATCTAAACAGGGGGCTACGCACCGGGGAGCTGTTTTTT.

The genes are TRBV7-2 and TRBJ2-3; the match to TRBD2 covers 12 bases. J lost 0 bases, V lost 5 bases, and 9 bases had no gene match. The germline V gene has CDR1 SGHTA and CDR2 FQGNSA. The CDR3 runs to 18 residues. The CDR3 bases are TGTGCCAGCAGCATGACTAGCGGGGGCCCTGGGAGCACAGATACGCAGTATTTT. This encodes CASSMTSGGPGSTDTQYF.

V gene TRBV18 combines with J gene TRBJ2-2; unclear D gene. CDR1 is KGHSH and CDR2 is LQKENI in the germline V gene. Trimming cost V 3 bases and J 7 bases, with 15 bases left between them. The CDR3 spans 15 residues. CDR3 in amino acids: CASSPLLSVVGELFF. The CDR3 DNA is TGTGCCAGCTCACCCTTATTGTCGGTGGTCGGGGAGCTGTTTTTT.

The chain carries TRBV19 and TRBJ1-6, with 7 nucleotides matching TRBD1. Germline V gene lookup returns CDR1 LNHDA and CDR2 SQIVND (reference sequence). The CDR3 has 18 amino acids. With V trimmed by 4 bases and J by 5 bases, 14 bases remained unmatched. CDR3 DNA sequence: TGTGCCAGTAGTAACAGGGGTTGGAGCGTGGAAAATAATTCACCCCTCCACTTT. It specifies CASSNRGWSVENNSPLHF.

This clone has a single count. J is TRBJ2-2 and V is TRBV3-1 (or the pseudogene TRBV3-2), with 13 positions matching TRBD2. The germline gives CDR1 LGHDT, CDR2 YNNKEL (reference sequence). CDR3 length: 18 residues. V lost 4 bases, J lost 6 bases, and 11 bases stayed unmatched. CDR3 residues: CASSRTSGGARGPGELFF. The CDR3 nucleotides are TGTGCCAGCAGCCGTACTAGCGGGGGGGCTCGAGGGCCCGGGGAGCTGTTTTTT.

This chain's CDR3 is CASSIVNGGAVNEQFF. The CDR3 DNA reads as TGTGCCAGTAGTATAGTGAACGGGGGGGCCGTCAATGAGCAGTTCTTC. The rearrangement uses TRBV19 and TRBJ2-1, with 8 bases identical to TRBD2. The CDR3 consists of 16 residues. Germline lookup yields CDR1 LNHDA and CDR2 SQIVND (reference sequence). Trimming took 1 base from V and 6 from J; bases not matched to a gene: 8. The complete variable domain, with remaining parts taken from reference TRBV19 and TRBJ2-1, reads DGGITQSPKYLFRKEGQNVTLSCEQNLNHDAMYWYRQDPGQGLRLIYYSQIVNDFQKGDIAEGYSVSREKKESFPLTVTSAQKNPTAFYLCASSIVNGGAVNEQFFGPGTRLTVL.

This chain links TRBV15 with TRBJ2-5, with 8 bases aligning to TRBD2. The CDR3 has 18 residues. Germline CDR1 LNHNV, CDR2 YYDKDF (reference sequence). V was pared by 0 bases and J by 1 base, with 10 bases of the junction left unmatched. CDR3 sequence: CATSRDRRASGPQETQYF. Written as DNA, the CDR3 is TGTGCCACCAGCAGAGATCGCCGGGCTAGCGGGCCCCAAGAGACCCAGTACTTC.

This chain connects TRBV5-6 to TRBJ2-3, with TRBD1 identical over 9 bases. V gave up 4 bases and J gave up 3 bases; unmatched junction bases: 9. CDR3 length: 16 residues. Germline loops: CDR1 SGHDT, CDR2 YYEEEE. The CDR3 loop reads CASSTNGQGKTDTQYF. CDR3 in DNA: TGTGCCAGCAGCACCAACGGACAGGGGAAGACAGATACGCAGTATTTT.

The J gene is TRBJ1-1, the V gene TRBV7-2, with 7 bases matching TRBD1. CDR3 length: 14 amino acids. Germline V CDR1 and CDR2: SGHTA, FQGNSA. The junction had 3 bases not matched to a gene; V was cut back by 1 base and J by 4 bases. In DNA, the CDR3 is TGTGCCAGCAGCTTAGGAGGGGGCGTCACTGAAGCTTTCTTT. Amino acid sequence: CASSLGGGVTEAFF.

V gene TRBV7-9 combines with J gene TRBJ1-1; D gene ambiguous. This CDR3 has 13 residues. Germline CDR1 reads SEHNR; CDR2 reads FQNEAQ (reference sequence). Trimming removed 7 bases from V and 4 bases from J, with 13 bases in between. CDR3 coding DNA: TGTGCCAGCATACGGTCACTCACCACTGAAGCTTTCTTT. Translated: CASIRSLTTEAFF. Full variable domain (rest looked up from reference TRBV7-9 and TRBJ1-1): DTGVSQNPRHKITKRGQNVTFRCDPISEHNRLYWYRQTLGQGPEFLTYFQNEAQLEKSRLLSDRFSAERPKGSFSTLEIQRTEQGDSAMYLCASIRSLTTEAFFGQGTRLTVV.

CDR3 residues: CASSMIKPPGTEAFF. The CDR3 DNA sequence: TGTGCCAGTAGTATGATAAAGCCCCCGGGGACTGAAGCTTTCTTT. The chain employs TRBV19 and TRBJ1-1; D is unclear. This CDR3 has 15 amino acids. Deletions cut 3 bases from V and 5 bases from J, with 16 bases between. Per germline, CDR1 LNHDA and CDR2 SQIVND (reference sequence).

This clone was counted once. The chain carries TRBV7-2 and TRBJ2-7; no clear D. From germline, CDR1 is SGHTA and CDR2 FQGNSA. The CDR3 spans 15 residues. V was shortened by 3 bases and J by 0 bases, with 12 bases between the two germline ends. The CDR3 nucleotides read TGTGCCAGCAGCTTTCTTCCGGTCCTCTCCTACGAGCAGTACTTC. It specifies CASSFLPVLSYEQYF.

The chain has TRBV18 and TRBJ2-2, with 9 bases lining up with TRBD1. From germline, CDR1 is KGHSH and CDR2 LQKENI. The V segment lost 5 bases and the J segment 6 bases; nucleotides outside the gene matches: 7. The CDR3 loop spans 15 amino acids. DNA of the CDR3: TGTGCCAGCTCAGAGAGGGACAGGGTCTCCGGGGAGCTGTTTTTT. It specifies CASSERDRVSGELFF.

The chain has TRBV4-2 and TRBJ2-3; 8 bases align to TRBD1. The trim removed 0 bases at V and 5 bases at J, leaving 19 bases unmatched. Germline CDR1 and CDR2: LGHNA and YNFKEQ. The CDR3 contains 20 residues. In DNA form, the CDR3 reads TGTGCCAGCAGCCAAGATCGGATCCAGGGGGCCCTCCTTGGCGTAGATACGCAGTATTTT. Its protein is CASSQDRIQGALLGVDTQYF.

This chain joins TRBV7-2 and TRBJ2-3, with 8 nucleotides matching TRBD2. J was trimmed by 4 bases and V by 5 bases; bases with no gene match: 5. Per germline, CDR1 SGHTA and CDR2 FQGNSA. This CDR3 has 14 amino acids. The CDR3 DNA follows: TGTGCCAGCAGCCCCGGACTAGCCGCAGATACGCAGTATTTT. Its translation is CASSPGLAADTQYF.

V is TRBV6-2 or TRBV6-3 and J is TRBJ2-5; 9 bases fit TRBD2. Trimming removed 5 bases from V and 2 bases from J; junction bases left unmatched: 6. Germline V gene data show CDR1 as MNHEY and CDR2 as SVGEGT. The CDR3 is 15 residues long. The CDR3 DNA is TGTGCCAGCAGTCAGCCGGGACTAGCACAAGAGACCCAGTACTTC. Translated, it gives CASSQPGLAQETQYF.

The chain links TRBV4-1 to TRBJ1-2; 8 positions match TRBD1. From germline, CDR1 is MGHRA and CDR2 YSYEKL. This CDR3 region has 16 residues. Germline trimming cut 3 bases from V and 4 bases from J; bases unmatched to any gene: 10. In nucleotides, the CDR3 is TGCGCCAGCAGCCAGGACATTCTTGACAGGGGCTATGGCTACACCTTC. It is translated as CASSQDILDRGYGYTF.

The J gene is TRBJ1-1, the V gene TRBV20-1, with D possibly matching TRBD1 (5 bases). Germline CDR1 is DFQATT and CDR2 is SNEGSKA (reference sequence). CDR3 length: 15 amino acids. The ends were cut back, 3 bases at V and 1 base at J, with 15 bases in the middle. CDR3: CSASPRGVWNTEAFF. CDR3 coding DNA: TGCAGTGCTAGTCCGCGGGGGGTATGGAACACTGAAGCTTTCTTT.